The present entry profiles one TCR beta chain with its context. The target of this receptor is not known. One base away there is no much larger clone; base qualities are not given. Using the deep immunoSEQ assay, TCR CDR3 regions were amplified from genomic DNA by multiplex PCR. Extracted genomic DNA from each cell subset was spread evenly across all wells of several immunoSEQ 96-well plates, with each plate serving as a replicate. For sorted subsets, approximately 190 ng of genomic DNA, equivalent to about 30,000 T cell genomes, went into each replicate PCR. Purified libraries were measured with a Qubit 3.0 fluorometer, size-checked on a Bioanalyzer 2100, and measured again with the KAPA Library Quantification kit. Every immunoSEQ 96-well plate was sequenced on a dedicated single-read 150-cycle Illumina NextSeq 550 flow cell. The authors processed their data as follows. The immunoSEQ output contained only junctional sequences without quality scores, so filtering could not match that applied to full-length reads. Sequences were annotated with PyIR, a Python wrapper for IgBLAST v1.9, using IMGT germline references to assign V/J genes and CDR3. Reads with weak V/J assignments (E-value above 1e-6), missing CDR3, stop codons, out-of-frame junctions, or ambiguous translated residues were removed. V3J clonotypes were defined by identical inferred V gene, J gene, and CDR3 amino acid sequence. Percentage overlap between repertoires was computed as shared unique clonotypes divided by the size of the smaller repertoire. Repertoire richness was assessed with RTK rarefaction, the Chao1 estimator, and Recon v2.1 estimates of unobserved clonotypes. OLGA was used to compute generation probabilities for all TCRbeta clonotypes that the gDNA method yielded from a few donors. In its TCRdb copy, this immuneACCESS table keeps in-frame sequences only and misses some clones. Where compared with another copy, unresolved V genes explain less than half of these, and the others have no known cause. V, J and clone size are taken as reported in that table, and D and trimming were inferred from the DNA itself. For this sample there are nearly 1,000,000 clones; around three quarters appear just once. About 1.5% of the sample belongs to the ten largest clones.

This entry is derived from a study of shared clonotypes between healthy human individuals (dated by TCRdb to the early 2020s). A note on the overall study: The cohort comprised a couple of women and a few men aged 18 to 49 years. For each donor, three plates each were used for CD4 naive and CD4 memory, two plates were used for CD8 naive, and one plate was used for CD8 memory. Blood TCR repertoires of roughly 5 healthy adults were deeply sequenced to estimate repertoire size and the extent of clonotype sharing between individuals. Libraries were prepared and TCR repertoires were sequenced by different laboratories using diverse techniques, in order to increase sequencing depth and limit assay-specific biases. Between about 0.8 and 9 billion PBMCs per donor were obtained by leukapheresis.

Summary of the overall study and its limitations: Pairwise subsampling led to the expectation that sequencing depth would affect the degree of clonotype sharing among donors. When a handful of donors were compared, the shared fraction of clonotypes was 5% to 6.5% for naive CD4, around 3.5% for naive CD8, 2% to 2.5% for memory CD4, and about 0.36% for memory CD8. Compared with non-shared clonotypes, the clonotypes found in all four sorted-subset donors had higher generation probabilities. Sampling was limited to blood, and TCR repertoires in tissue likely differ from TCR repertoires in blood. Even with the large sequencing depth, rarefaction of the sorted-subset datasets indicated that sequencing was incomplete. The small number of donors limited the genetic and exposure-history diversity represented. Larger estimated clonotype richness was generally found for naive subsets than for memory subsets.

The CDR3 measures 13 amino acids from cysteine to phenylalanine. The sequence is cut down to CDR3 DNA, 39 bases in frame from base 1. The trim is 3 bases for V and 8 bases for J, with a gap of 13 bases between the germline ends. For CDR1 and CDR2, the germline V gene (reference sequence) lists SGHAT and FQDESV. The donors were healthy, HIV-negative adults with no recently reported acute infections or vaccinations. Every donor was a Caucasian adult living in Nashville, Tennessee, USA. Magnetic negative selection was used to enrich CD4+ T cells, after which naive cells were positively selected on CD45RA and the negative fraction became the memory subset. After blood collection by leukapheresis, PBMCs were isolated using Ficoll-Histopaque density gradient centrifugation and then cryopreserved in the vapor phase of liquid nitrogen. Analytical flow cytometry was used to check the purity and quantity of each magnetically sorted T cell population. Genomic DNA was isolated from each sorted fraction and quantified by UV absorbance on a Nanodrop 2000c.

The V gene is TRBV11-1 and the J gene is TRBJ1-2; no confident D gene assignment can be made. The clonotype originates from a man aged 18 to 30 in good health. Material for sequencing was memory CD4+ T cells sorted from blood. The meaning of the sample's cell subset or site label: CD45RA-negative fraction. The CDR3 reads as follows: CASSFIEGRGYTF. The DNA sequence is TGTGCCAGCAGCTTTATCGAGGGTCGGGGCTACACCTTC.